This is a list of T cell receptor beta chains from one sample in a study of T cell responses to AZD1222 COVID-19 vaccine. Sequencing was performed with immunoSEQ multiplex PCR; in TCRdb, only in-frame clones are kept and a portion is missing. The table has approximately 170,000 clones, 85% to 95% seen once. The material sequenced was peripheral blood, taken 28 days after the second AZD1222 dose. The receptor source for this set is an adult who received the AZD1222 COVID-19 vaccine. Both conserved end residues are part of each CDR3.

j_gene | v_gene | CDR3aa
TRBJ1-1 | TRBV20-1 | CSAKGDTEAFF
TRBJ2-5 | TRBV19 | CASSIIDREETQYF
TRBJ1-3 | TRBV19 | CASTGQGSSFIYF
TRBJ2-7 | TRBV4-1 | CASSQEQFPYEQYF
TRBJ1-1 | TRBV27 | CASSSPGQMNTEAFF
TRBJ2-7 | TRBV6-5 | CASSYSKGYEQYF
TRBJ1-1 | TRBV12-5 | CASGAPWGVDTEAFF
TRBJ1-5 | TRBV6-4 | CASSLGPQQPQHF
TRBJ1-3 | TRBV28 | CASSLLGKGFSGNTIYF
TRBJ1-1 | TRBV28 | CASRVNTEAFF
TRBJ2-7 | TRBV27 | CASSLYDPPKAYEQYF
TRBJ2-7 | TRBV9 | CASSVAGRPYEQYF
TRBJ2-2 | TRBV7-6 | CASSLRVPNTGELFF
TRBJ2-7 | TRBV6-5 | CASMSRDLGRHEQYF
TRBJ2-1 | TRBV4-1 | CASSHKTGLSYNEQFF
TRBJ1-5 | TRBV19 | CASSIAGGNQPQHF
TRBJ1-6 | TRBV3-1/TRBV3-2 | CASSQDLGRGGSPLHF
TRBJ2-7 | TRBV4-2 | CASSFGQGRGYEQYF
TRBJ1-5 | TRBV6-5 | CASSYEGPNQPQHF
TRBJ1-1 | TRBV30 | CAWSVRRGRIFTEAFF
TRBJ1-4 | TRBV18 | CASSPPGEEKLFF
TRBJ1-2 | TRBV20-1 | CSAPEEGGYTF
TRBJ2-3 | TRBV10-3 | CATRSSSGSTDTQYF
TRBJ1-1 | TRBV9 | CASNSGQGDTEAFF
TRBJ1-1 | TRBV30 | CAWSVRQYDTEAFF
TRBJ1-5 | TRBV28 | CASTDAGSNQPQHF
TRBJ1-3 | TRBV7-3 | CASSLSSGNTIYF
TRBJ2-7 | TRBV6-5 | CASSLTAPSGEQYF
TRBJ1-5 | TRBV30 | CAWSTGLSNQPQHF
TRBJ2-5 | TRBV6-2/TRBV6-3 | CASSYNRGETQYF
TRBJ1-5 | TRBV6-2/TRBV6-3 | CASSPSRGGVGQPQHF
TRBJ2-1 | TRBV5-6 | CASSFGYNEQFF
TRBJ2-7 | TRBV9 | CASSVDGRRYEQYF
TRBJ1-2 | TRBV27 | CASSPGQGNGYTF
TRBJ2-1 | TRBV20-1 | CSASNGRSNEQFF
TRBJ2-3 | TRBV12-3/TRBV12-4 | CASSSHTDTQYF
TRBJ2-7 | TRBV7-2 | CASSLQGQGSNEQYF
TRBJ2-7 | TRBV5-8 | CASSTQGYEQYF
TRBJ2-1 | TRBV7-6 | CASRPGTSHVNEQFF
TRBJ2-7 | TRBV30 | CAWSPSGYEQYF
TRBJ2-7 | TRBV7-9 | CASSPREGQAAYEQYF
TRBJ2-2 | TRBV3-1/TRBV3-2 | CASSQVRDGTGELFF